This T cell receptor (beta chain) stems from a study of T cells in Graves' hyperthyroidism and ophthalmopathy. The study, taken as a whole, reports: In the blood, most expanded thyroid clonotypes above 0.001 appeared as well.

V gave up 4 bases and J gave up 2 bases, with 12 bases separating them. Germline lookup yields CDR1 MNHEY and CDR2 SMNVEV (reference sequence). The CDR3 is made up of 15 amino acids. Diagnostic decisions used clinical symptoms, serum thyroxine and TRAb, thyroid ultrasound and orbital computed tomography. This clonotype was counted many times. No antigen is known for it. Amplification of TCR beta CDR3 regions used RNA as the template. First-round RT-PCR with HTBI primers amplified the TCR CDR3 region. MiXCR, applied by TCRdb to the multiplex PCR reads, yields one record per CDR3 protein. Among approximately 430,000 distinct CDR3 sequences, 15% to 19% were seen once, and the ten largest hold about 7.7%.

The rearrangement joins TRBV27 to TRBJ1-5; D unresolved. The receptor was derived from a woman in her late teens or twenties with Graves' hyperthyroidism. What was sequenced was blood. In DNA, the CDR3 is TGTGCCAGCAGTTCAGGTTTTGACGGCAATCAGCCCCAGCATTTT. Its translation: CASSSGFDGNQPQHF.